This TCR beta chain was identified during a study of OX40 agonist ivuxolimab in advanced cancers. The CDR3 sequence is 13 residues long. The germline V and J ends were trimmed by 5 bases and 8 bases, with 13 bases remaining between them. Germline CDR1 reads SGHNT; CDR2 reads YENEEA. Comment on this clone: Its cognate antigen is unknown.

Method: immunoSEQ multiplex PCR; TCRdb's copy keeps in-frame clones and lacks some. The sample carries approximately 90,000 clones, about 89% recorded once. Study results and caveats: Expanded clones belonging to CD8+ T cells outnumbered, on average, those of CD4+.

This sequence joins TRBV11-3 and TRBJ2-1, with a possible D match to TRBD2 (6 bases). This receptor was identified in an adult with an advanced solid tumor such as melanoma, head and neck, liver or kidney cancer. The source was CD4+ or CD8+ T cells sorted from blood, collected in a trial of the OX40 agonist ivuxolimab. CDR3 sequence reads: CASSLASSHEQFF. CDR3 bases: TGTGCCAGCAGCCTAGCGTCCTCCCATGAGCAGTTCTTC.